The TCR beta chain described here comes from a study of neoadjuvant nivolumab and ipilimumab in lung cancer. This clone was detected only a few times. Its antigen is unidentified. Sequencing was performed with immunoSEQ multiplex PCR; in TCRdb, only in-frame clones are kept and a portion is missing. The repertoire holds 3,200 or so clones, with 88% as singletons. The study's findings and limits: Resected tumors had greater TCR richness and clonality than uninvolved lung. From pretherapy to surgery, tumor richness and clonality rose with dual therapy. Resected-tumor TCR richness correlated positively with pretherapy blood richness. Only a single major-pathologic-response sample was available for clonality analysis.

The CDR3 runs 13 residues. The V end lost 4 bases, the J end lost 4 bases, and 11 bases lay between the germline ends. Germline V lookup: CDR1 SQVTM, CDR2 ANQGSEA. The source was tumor tissue, collected after neoadjuvant nivolumab, alone or with ipilimumab, at or shortly before surgery. The J gene is TRBJ2-1, the V gene TRBV29-1; D not resolved. This TCR derives from an adult with non-small cell lung cancer. The CDR3 region is CSVVDSDYNEQFF. In DNA form, the CDR3 reads TGCAGCGTTGTAGACTCGGATTACAATGAGCAGTTCTTC.